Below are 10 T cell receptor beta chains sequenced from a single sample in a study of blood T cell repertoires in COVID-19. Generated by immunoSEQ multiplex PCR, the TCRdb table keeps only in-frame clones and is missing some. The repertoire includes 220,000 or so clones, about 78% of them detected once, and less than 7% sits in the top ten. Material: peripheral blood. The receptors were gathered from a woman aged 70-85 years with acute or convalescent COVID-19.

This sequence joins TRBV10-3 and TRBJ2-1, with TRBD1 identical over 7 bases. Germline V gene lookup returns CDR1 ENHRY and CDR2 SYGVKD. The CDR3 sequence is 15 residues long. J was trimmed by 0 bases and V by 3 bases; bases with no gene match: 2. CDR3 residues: CAISEGGSSYNEQFF. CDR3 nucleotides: TGTGCCATCAGTGAAGGGGGCAGCTCCTACAATGAGCAGTTCTTC.

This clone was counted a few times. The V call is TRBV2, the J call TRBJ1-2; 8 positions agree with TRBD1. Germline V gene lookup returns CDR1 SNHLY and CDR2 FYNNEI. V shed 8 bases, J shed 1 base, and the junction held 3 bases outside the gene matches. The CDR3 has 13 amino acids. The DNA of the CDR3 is TGTGCCAGCGACAGGGGCGTTAACTATGGCTACACCTTC. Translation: CASDRGVNYGYTF.

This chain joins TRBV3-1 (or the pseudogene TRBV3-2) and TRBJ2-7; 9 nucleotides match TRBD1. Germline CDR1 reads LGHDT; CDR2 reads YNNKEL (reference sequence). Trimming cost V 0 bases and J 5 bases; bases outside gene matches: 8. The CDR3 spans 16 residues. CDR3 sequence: CASSQDGWTGADEQYF. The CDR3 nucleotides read TGTGCCAGCAGCCAAGACGGTTGGACAGGGGCAGACGAGCAGTACTTC.

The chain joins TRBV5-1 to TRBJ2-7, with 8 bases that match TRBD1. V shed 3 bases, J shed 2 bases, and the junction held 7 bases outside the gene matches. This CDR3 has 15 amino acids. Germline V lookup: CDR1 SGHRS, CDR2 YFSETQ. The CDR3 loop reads CASSSGQGSPYEQYF. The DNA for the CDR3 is TGCGCCAGCAGCTCCGGACAGGGAAGTCCCTACGAGCAGTACTTC.

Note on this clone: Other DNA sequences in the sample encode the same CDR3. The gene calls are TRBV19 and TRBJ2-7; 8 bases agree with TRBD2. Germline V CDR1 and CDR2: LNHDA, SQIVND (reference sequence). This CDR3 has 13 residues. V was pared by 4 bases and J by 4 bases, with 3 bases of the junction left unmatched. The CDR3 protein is CASSTSSGYEQYF. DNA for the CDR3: TGTGCCAGTAGTACTTCTAGCGGGTACGAGCAGTACTTC.

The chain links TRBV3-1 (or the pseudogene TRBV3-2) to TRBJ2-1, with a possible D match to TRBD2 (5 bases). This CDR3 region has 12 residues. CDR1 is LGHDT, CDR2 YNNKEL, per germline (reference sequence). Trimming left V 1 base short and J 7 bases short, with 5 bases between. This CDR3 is CASSQAGNEQFF. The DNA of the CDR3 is TGTGCCAGCAGCCAAGCGGGGAATGAGCAGTTCTTC.

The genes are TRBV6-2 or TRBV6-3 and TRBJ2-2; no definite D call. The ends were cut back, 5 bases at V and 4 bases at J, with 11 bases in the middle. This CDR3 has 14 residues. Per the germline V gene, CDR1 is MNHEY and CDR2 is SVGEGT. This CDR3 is CASSPVRGTGELFF. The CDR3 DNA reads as TGTGCCAGCAGTCCGGTTCGCGGCACCGGGGAGCTGTTTTTT.

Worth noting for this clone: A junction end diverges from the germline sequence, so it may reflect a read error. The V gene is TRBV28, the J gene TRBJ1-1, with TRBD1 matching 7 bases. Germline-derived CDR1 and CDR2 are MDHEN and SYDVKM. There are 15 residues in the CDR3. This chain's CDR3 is CASSGPDRARFNPYF. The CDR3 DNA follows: TGTGCCAGCAGTGGGCCCGACAGGGCAAGATTCAATCCTTACTTT. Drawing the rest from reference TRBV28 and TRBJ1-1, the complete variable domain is DVKVTQSSRYLVKRTGEKVFLECVQDMDHENMFWYRQDPGLGLRLIYFSYDVKMKEKGDIPEGYSVSREKKERFSLILESASTNQTSMYLCASSGPDRARFNPYFGQGTRLTVV.

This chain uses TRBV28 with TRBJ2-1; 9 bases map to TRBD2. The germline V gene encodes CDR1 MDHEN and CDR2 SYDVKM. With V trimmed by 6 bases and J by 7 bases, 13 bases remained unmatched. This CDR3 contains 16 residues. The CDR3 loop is CASRTQSGRWSNEQFF. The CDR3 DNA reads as TGTGCCAGCAGAACACAGAGCGGGAGGTGGTCGAATGAGCAGTTCTTC.

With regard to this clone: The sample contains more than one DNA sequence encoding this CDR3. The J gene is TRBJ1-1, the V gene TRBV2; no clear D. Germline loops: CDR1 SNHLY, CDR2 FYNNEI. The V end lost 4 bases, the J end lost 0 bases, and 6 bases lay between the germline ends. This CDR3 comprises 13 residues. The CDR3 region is CASSGQVNTEAFF. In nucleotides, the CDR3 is TGTGCCAGCAGTGGACAAGTGAACACTGAAGCTTTCTTT.